The 18 T cell receptor beta chains below were found in one sample sequenced in a study of brain T cells in children with intractable seizures. Time point defined: blood from clinic visit 5 months post-surgery; TSC patient then seizure free. Assay: immunoSEQ multiplex PCR; the TCRdb copy retains only in-frame clones and omits some. Of 340,000 or so clones in the sample, over 85% were seen once. The sequencing here drew on peripheral blood, taken about 5 months after surgery. Receptors originate from a boy younger than two with tuberous sclerosis and intractable seizures.

This clone was seen only a few times. The chain recombines TRBV7-2 with TRBJ1-1, with D perhaps TRBD1 (5 bases). V dropped 7 bases and J dropped 0 bases, with 15 bases sitting between them. In germline, CDR1 is SGHTA, CDR2 FQGNSA. The CDR3 extends over 15 amino acids. CDR3 bases: TGTGCCAGCATCGAAGTGGGGACGGTGAACACTGAAGCTTTCTTT. Protein sequence: CASIEVGTVNTEAFF.

This chain links TRBV10-1 with TRBJ2-1; D possibly corresponds to TRBD2 (6 bases). The V gene's germline CDR1 is WNHNN and CDR2 SYGVQD (reference sequence). The V end was cut by 0 bases, the J end by 10 bases, with 13 bases between. The CDR3 extends over 14 amino acids. CDR3 in amino acids: CASSESILRDEQFF. The CDR3 nucleotides read TGCGCCAGCAGTGAGTCGATTTTGCGGGACGAGCAGTTCTTC.

The DNA for the CDR3 is TGTGCCAGCACACTCGCCAACGGGTTGTCACAAGAGACCCAGTACTTC. It specifies CASTLANGLSQETQYF. This sequence joins TRBV6-6 and TRBJ2-5, with unresolved D. In germline, CDR1 is MNHNY, CDR2 SVGAGI (reference sequence). The V gene lost 7 bases and the J gene lost 2 bases, with 20 bases spanning the gap. There are 16 residues in the CDR3.

The J gene is TRBJ2-1, the V gene TRBV7-8; tentatively, D is TRBD2 (5 bases). Germline-derived CDR1 and CDR2 are SGHVS and FQNEAQ. V was trimmed by 6 bases and J by 5 bases, leaving 14 bases between them. CDR3 length: 14 residues. CDR3 sequence (DNA): TGTGCCAGCAGACCCACTAGAGCAAACAATGAGCAGTTCTTC. As protein: CASRPTRANNEQFF.

This chain uses TRBV3-1 (or the pseudogene TRBV3-2) with TRBJ1-2; D gene unclear. The V end was cut by 3 bases, the J end by 0 bases, with 11 bases between. The CDR3 is made up of 15 amino acids. Germline V gene sequence: CDR1 LGHDT, CDR2 YNNKEL (reference sequence). CDR3 coding DNA: TGTGCCAGCAGCCACCTCGGAATAACTAACTATGGCTACACCTTC. Its translation is CASSHLGITNYGYTF.

J is TRBJ1-4 and V is TRBV4-1; 7 positions match TRBD1. Germline CDR1 is MGHRA and CDR2 is YSYEKL. The trim removed 1 base at V and 8 bases at J, leaving 7 bases unmatched. The CDR3 loop spans 15 amino acids. As DNA, the CDR3 is TGCGCCAGCAGCCAAGCACAGGGGTATGGGGAAAAACTGTTTTTT. Its protein is CASSQAQGYGEKLFF.

The V gene is TRBV11-3, the J gene TRBJ1-2, with 8 bases that match TRBD1. V shed 5 bases and J 3 bases; nucleotides not matched to a gene: 11. The CDR3 contains 16 residues. The germline CDR1 and CDR2 sequences are SGHNT and YENEEA. The CDR3 DNA follows: TGTGCCAGCAGCCCTCGATGGGGACAGGCGGACTATGGCTACACCTTC. Translated, it gives CASSPRWGQADYGYTF.

The chain uses TRBV14 and TRBJ1-2, with D unresolved. This CDR3 comprises 14 residues. Germline V gene sequence: CDR1 SGHDN, CDR2 FVKESK. V lost 0 bases to trimming and J lost 2 bases, with 7 bases between them. CDR3 nucleotide sequence: TGTGCCAGCAGCCAAGATCGTGGGAACTATGGCTACACCTTC. This translates into CASSQDRGNYGYTF.

The rearrangement joins TRBV25-1 to TRBJ2-1, with D perhaps matching TRBD2 (6 bases). The germline V and J ends were trimmed by 5 bases and 9 bases, with 14 bases remaining between them. The CDR3 covers 13 residues. From germline, CDR1 is MGHDK and CDR2 SYGVNS. CDR3 loop: CASSPPGGPEQFF. The CDR3 region has the DNA TGTGCCAGCAGTCCACCCGGGGGTCCTGAGCAGTTCTTC.

V usage is TRBV29-1 and J usage is TRBJ2-1; D is possibly TRBD1 or TRBD2 (5 bases each). The ends were cut back, 7 bases at V and 8 bases at J, with 12 bases in the middle. Germline CDR1 is SQVTM and CDR2 is ANQGSEA. The CDR3 totals 11 residues. The CDR3 DNA is TGCAGCGGAAGATGGGGACATGAGCAGTTCTTC. Encoded protein: CSGRWGHEQFF.

The chain recombines TRBV2 with TRBJ2-7; TRBD2 aligns across 10 bases. Germline trimming cut 5 bases from V and 2 bases from J; bases unmatched to any gene: 3. CDR1 and CDR2 from the germline V gene are SNHLY and FYNNEI. The CDR3 has 14 amino acids. DNA of the CDR3: TGTGCCAGCAGTCCTGGGACTAGCGCCTACGAGCAGTACTTC. This encodes CASSPGTSAYEQYF.

This clone turned up a few times. This chain connects TRBV3-1 (or the pseudogene TRBV3-2) to TRBJ1-3; the D gene is possibly TRBD1 (5 bases). Trimming removed 4 bases from V and 4 bases from J, with 14 bases in between. The CDR3 runs to 15 residues. From germline, CDR1 is LGHDT and CDR2 YNNKEL (reference sequence). The CDR3 DNA reads as TGTGCCAGCAGCCCATTCCCCGGGGGGGGAAACACCATATATTTT. Protein product: CASSPFPGGGNTIYF.

The chain carries TRBV10-3 and TRBJ1-5; D call uncertain. This CDR3 region has 15 residues. Germline V CDR1 and CDR2: ENHRY, SYGVKD. Trimming cost V 0 bases and J 1 base, with 7 bases left between them. The CDR3 loop is CAISESAQSNQPQHF. The DNA of the CDR3 is TGTGCCATCAGTGAGTCGGCACAGAGCAATCAGCCCCAGCATTTT.

The J gene is TRBJ1-4, the V gene TRBV27; the D is unclear. CDR3 length equals 13 residues. Germline V gives CDR1 MNHEY, CDR2 SMNVEV (reference sequence). V shed 4 bases and J shed 0 bases, with 3 bases lying between them. The CDR3 sequence is CASSWTTNEKLFF. The CDR3 DNA follows: TGTGCCAGCAGTTGGACAACTAATGAAAAACTGTTTTTT.

This chain links TRBV5-1 with TRBJ2-5; TRBD2 aligns across 9 bases. CDR1 is SGHRS, CDR2 YFSETQ, per germline. Germline trimming cut 6 bases from V and 4 bases from J; bases unmatched to any gene: 13. CDR3 length: 16 residues. This CDR3 reads CASTTGLAGLSETQYF. The CDR3 DNA follows: TGCGCCAGCACCACGGGCCTAGCGGGGCTTTCAGAGACCCAGTACTTC.

Concerning this clone itself: Other DNA sequences in this sample translate to the same CDR3. The chain carries TRBV12-3 or TRBV12-4 and TRBJ1-2; D remains ambiguous. Trimming removed 1 base from V and 5 bases from J, with 2 bases in between. This CDR3 spans 11 amino acids. The CDR3 coding sequence is TGTGCCAGCAGTTTAGGGTATGGCTACACCTTC. Amino acids: CASSLGYGYTF.

The CDR3 DNA sequence: TGCAGCGCCACGGGCTCGGCCAAAAACATTCAGTACTTC. This encodes CSATGSAKNIQYF. The rearrangement joins TRBV29-1 to TRBJ2-4; no firm D call. The CDR3 consists of 13 residues. Trimming took 7 bases from V and 1 from J, leaving 11 bases between them. The germline CDR1 and CDR2 sequences are SQVTM and ANQGSEA.

This chain links TRBV5-1 with TRBJ1-2; tentatively, D is TRBD1 (5 bases). Germline V lookup: CDR1 SGHRS, CDR2 YFSETQ. This CDR3 is 14 amino acids long. Deletions cut 0 bases from V and 4 bases from J, with 10 bases between. The chain's CDR3 is CASSLEGFPYGYTF. CDR3 DNA sequence: TGCGCCAGCAGCTTGGAGGGGTTCCCCTATGGCTACACCTTC.